The source of this TCR beta chain is a study of cytomegalovirus exposure and HLA in healthy donors. The CDR3 has 14 residues. CDR1 SEHNR and CDR2 FQNEAQ come from the germline V gene (reference sequence). Trimming pared 4 bases from V and 11 bases from J, leaving 18 bases between. The data were produced by immunoSEQ multiplex PCR, yet TCRdb's version contains in-frame clones alone and is incomplete. The sample records more than 300,000 clones, more than 80% being singletons. Notes on the study in general: For cytomegalovirus status, the classifier reportedly gave diagnoses with high specificity and sensitivity. It was found in a later analysis that first-cohort TCR clusters tended to co-occur in the roughly 120 validation repertoires.

As concerns this clone: The antigen remains undetermined.

The V gene is TRBV7-9, the J gene TRBJ1-3, with D unresolved. This TCR came from a woman between 18 and 29 years old in good health and CMV-seronegative. The specimen sequenced was PBMCs. The chain's CDR3 is CASSSWLEALAIYF. CDR3 DNA: TGTGCCAGCAGCTCCTGGTTGGAGGCTTTAGCCATATATTTT. The entire variable domain, with the rest obtained from reference TRBV7-9 and TRBJ1-3, is as follows: DTGVSQNPRHKITKRGQNVTFRCDPISEHNRLYWYRQTLGQGPEFLTYFQNEAQLEKSRLLSDRFSAERPKGSFSTLEIQRTEQGDSAMYLCASSSWLEALAIYFGEGSWLTVV.